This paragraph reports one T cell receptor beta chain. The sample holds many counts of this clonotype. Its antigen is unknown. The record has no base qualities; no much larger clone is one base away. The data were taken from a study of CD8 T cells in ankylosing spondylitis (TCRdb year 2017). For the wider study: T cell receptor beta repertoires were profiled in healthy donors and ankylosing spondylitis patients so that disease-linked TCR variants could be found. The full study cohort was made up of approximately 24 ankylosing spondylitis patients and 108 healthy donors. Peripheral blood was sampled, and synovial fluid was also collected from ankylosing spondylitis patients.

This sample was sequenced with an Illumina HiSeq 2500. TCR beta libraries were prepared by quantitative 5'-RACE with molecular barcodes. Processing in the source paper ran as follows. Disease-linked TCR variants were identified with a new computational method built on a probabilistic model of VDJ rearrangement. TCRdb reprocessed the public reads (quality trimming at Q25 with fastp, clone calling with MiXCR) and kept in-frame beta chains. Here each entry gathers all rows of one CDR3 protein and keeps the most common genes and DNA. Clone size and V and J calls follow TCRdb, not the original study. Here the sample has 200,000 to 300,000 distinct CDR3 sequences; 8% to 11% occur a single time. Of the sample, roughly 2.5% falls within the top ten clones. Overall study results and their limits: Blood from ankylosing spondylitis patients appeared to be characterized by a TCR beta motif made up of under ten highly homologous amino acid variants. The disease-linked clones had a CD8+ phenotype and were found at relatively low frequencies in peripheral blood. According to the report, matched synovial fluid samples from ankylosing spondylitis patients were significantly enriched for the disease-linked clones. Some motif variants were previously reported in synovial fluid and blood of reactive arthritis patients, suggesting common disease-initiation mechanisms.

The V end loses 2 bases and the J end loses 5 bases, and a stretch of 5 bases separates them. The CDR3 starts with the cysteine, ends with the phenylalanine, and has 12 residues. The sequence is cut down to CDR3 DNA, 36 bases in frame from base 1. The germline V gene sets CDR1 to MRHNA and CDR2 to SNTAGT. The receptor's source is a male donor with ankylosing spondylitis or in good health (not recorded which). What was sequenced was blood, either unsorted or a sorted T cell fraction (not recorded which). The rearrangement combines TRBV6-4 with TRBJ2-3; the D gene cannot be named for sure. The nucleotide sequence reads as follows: TGTGCCAGCAGTGACACGGGAGATACGCAGTATTTT. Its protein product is CASSDTGDTQYF.